Shown below are 18 T cell receptor beta chains from a single sample sequenced in a study of cytomegalovirus exposure and HLA in healthy donors. Primers: 60 Vbeta forward and 13 Jbeta reverse. Some clones are missing from TCRdb's copy, which holds only in-frame ones; the method was immunoSEQ multiplex PCR. The sample has about 160,000 clones. Input material: PBMCs. These receptors were taken from a woman aged 55 to 70 in good health and CMV-seronegative.

The V and J genes are TRBV10-1 and TRBJ1-1, with 7 bases fitting TRBD1. The V gene's germline CDR1 is WNHNN and CDR2 SYGVQD (reference sequence). V shed 3 bases, J shed 0 bases, and the junction held 4 bases outside the gene matches. The CDR3 loop spans 15 amino acids. The CDR3 nucleotides read TGCGCCAGCAGTGAAGGACAGGCCATGAACACTGAAGCTTTCTTT. Translation: CASSEGQAMNTEAFF.

The chain uses TRBV4-1 and TRBJ2-1; 11 bases map to TRBD2. The V segment lost 8 bases and the J segment 7 bases; nucleotides outside the gene matches: 4. There are 13 residues in the CDR3. Germline V gene data show CDR1 as MGHRA and CDR2 as YSYEKL. The CDR3 sequence: CASGSSGGNEQFF. The CDR3, as DNA: TGCGCCAGCGGGTCTAGCGGGGGGAATGAGCAGTTCTTC.

The chain combines TRBV27 with TRBJ2-2; D might be TRBD1 (6 bases). The CDR3 loop spans 13 amino acids. V lost 5 bases and J lost 4, with 8 bases in between. The V gene's germline CDR1 is MNHEY and CDR2 SMNVEV (reference sequence). This chain's CDR3 is CASSVGGTGELFF. CDR3 in DNA: TGTGCCAGCAGTGTAGGGGGCACCGGGGAGCTGTTTTTT.

The V gene is TRBV6-5, the J gene TRBJ2-3; D gene unclear. Germline loops: CDR1 MNHEY, CDR2 SVGAGI. CDR3 length: 13 amino acids. V shed 6 bases and J shed 8 bases, with 15 bases lying between them. This CDR3 reads CASRFSSPGTQYF. The CDR3 DNA follows: TGTGCCAGCAGATTTAGTTCGCCCGGTACGCAGTATTTT.

This chain joins TRBV6-6 and TRBJ1-1; 8 nucleotides match TRBD1. The CDR3 extends over 15 amino acids. The germline V gene has CDR1 MNHNY and CDR2 SVGAGI (reference sequence). The ends lost 6 bases at V and 5 bases at J; junction bases unmatched: 11. For the CDR3, the DNA is TGTGCCAGCAGCCCGGGACAGGTCGTCCAAACTGAAGCTTTCTTT. It yields the protein CASSPGQVVQTEAFF.

The chain links TRBV5-4 to TRBJ2-7; TRBD1 agrees at 8 bases. Germline V gene data show CDR1 as SGHNT and CDR2 as YYREEE (reference sequence). V shed 4 bases, J shed 0 bases, and the junction held 6 bases outside the gene matches. There are 15 residues in the CDR3. This chain's CDR3 is CASSHPGGASYEQYF. CDR3 DNA: TGTGCCAGCAGCCACCCAGGGGGCGCCTCCTACGAGCAGTACTTC.

This rearrangement joins TRBV19 to TRBJ2-7; perhaps TRBD2 as D (5 bases). Germline V CDR1 and CDR2: LNHDA, SQIVND (reference sequence). V lost 5 bases and J lost 4, with 12 bases in between. The CDR3 totals 13 residues. Written as DNA, the CDR3 is TGTGCCAGTAGTTCGGGCGAGGGATACGAGCAGTACTTC. This codes for CASSSGEGYEQYF. Full variable domain (remainder filled in from reference TRBV19 and TRBJ2-7): DGGITQSPKYLFRKEGQNVTLSCEQNLNHDAMYWYRQDPGQGLRLIYYSQIVNDFQKGDIAEGYSVSREKKESFPLTVTSAQKNPTAFYLCASSSGEGYEQYFGPGTRLTVT.

This chain joins TRBV10-3 and TRBJ1-6; D not resolved. CDR1 is ENHRY, CDR2 SYGVKD, per germline. V lost 7 bases to trimming and J lost 7 bases, with 11 bases between them. The CDR3 runs to 13 residues. CDR3 amino acids: CAINREWNSPLHF. As DNA, the CDR3 is TGTGCCATCAACCGGGAGTGGAATTCACCCCTCCACTTT.

The chain recombines TRBV6-6 with TRBJ1-5; no firm D call. Trimming removed 2 bases from V and 4 bases from J, with 6 bases in between. This CDR3 contains 13 residues. Looked up from germline, CDR1 is MNHNY and CDR2 is SVGAGI (reference sequence). CDR3 sequence (DNA): TGTGCCAGCAGTTACGAGAGGAATCAGCCCCAGCATTTT. Protein product: CASSYERNQPQHF.

The V and J genes are TRBV9 and TRBJ1-5; D is perhaps TRBD1 (6 bases). Germline V CDR1 and CDR2: SGDLS, YYNGEE. The CDR3 covers 14 residues. With 2 bases removed from V and 6 bases from J, the gap between germline ends came to 12 bases. The chain's CDR3 is CASSVGQGPQPQHF. CDR3 sequence (DNA): TGTGCCAGCAGCGTGGGGCAGGGGCCTCAGCCCCAGCATTTT.

The genes are TRBV11-3 and TRBJ1-1, with a weak D call TRBD1 (5 bases). Trimming took off 6 bases at V and 2 bases at J, with 10 bases between the two ends. There are 13 residues in the CDR3. CDR1 and CDR2 from the germline V gene are SGHNT and YENEEA. For the CDR3, the DNA is TGTGCCAGCAGTAGGGGATCTAACACTGAAGCTTTCTTT. Its protein is CASSRGSNTEAFF. The complete variable domain, with remaining parts taken from reference TRBV11-3 and TRBJ1-1, reads EAGVVQSPRYKIIEKKQPVAFWCNPISGHNTLYWYLQNLGQGPELLIRYENEEAVDDSQLPKDRFSAERLKGVDSTLKIQPAELGDSAVYLCASSRGSNTEAFFGQGTRLTVV.

The genes are TRBV7-9 and TRBJ2-3; 13 bases line up with TRBD2. J lost 2 bases, V lost 3 bases, and 2 bases had no gene match. The CDR3 extends over 16 amino acids. Per the germline V gene, CDR1 is SEHNR and CDR2 is FQNEAQ (reference sequence). The CDR3 spells CASSFGLAGDTDTQYF. Written as DNA, the CDR3 is TGTGCCAGCAGCTTTGGACTAGCGGGAGACACAGATACGCAGTATTTT.

Turning to this clone: Germline is not matched at one junction end, which may reflect a read error. This rearrangement joins TRBV11-2 to TRBJ1-4; 9 positions agree with TRBD1. This CDR3 has 14 residues. CDR1 is SGHAT, CDR2 FQNNGV, per germline. The CDR3 spells CTSSPGTGREKLFF. The CDR3 nucleotides read TGTACCAGCAGCCCCGGGACAGGGAGAGAAAAACTGTTTTTT. Complete variable domain (other parts from reference TRBV11-2 and TRBJ1-4): EAGVAQSPRYKIIEKRQSVAFWCNPISGHATLYWYQQILGQGPKLLIQFQNNGVVDDSQLPKDRFSAERLKGVDSTLKIQPAKLEDSAVYLCTSSPGTGREKLFFGSGTQLSVL.

The J gene is TRBJ1-1, the V gene TRBV7-3; a weak D match, TRBD1 (6 bases). Trimming pared 5 bases from V and 0 bases from J, leaving 7 bases between. Germline values: CDR1 SGHTA, CDR2 FQGTGA. CDR3 size: 13 residues. The CDR3 DNA follows: TGTGCCAGCAGCACAGGGTTGAACACTGAAGCTTTCTTT. The encoded protein is CASSTGLNTEAFF.

V usage is TRBV28 and J usage is TRBJ2-1; perhaps TRBD1 as D (5 bases). Trimming cost V 6 bases and J 0 bases, with 15 bases left between them. In germline, CDR1 is MDHEN, CDR2 SYDVKM. CDR3 size: 16 residues. The CDR3 region has the DNA TGTGCCAGCAGAGTGAGCACAGGCAGCTCCTACAATGAGCAGTTCTTC. Translation: CASRVSTGSSYNEQFF.

Comment on this clone: The conserved phenylalanine or tryptophan normally closing the CDR3 is absent here, so this likely arose from a read error. V is TRBV2 and J is TRBJ2-7; the D gene is possibly TRBD1 (6 bases). Germline V gives CDR1 SNHLY, CDR2 FYNNEI. V was trimmed by 6 bases and J by 2 bases, leaving 14 bases between them. This CDR3 is 14 amino acids long. Here the CDR3 reads CASSPGTLTYEQYL. The CDR3 DNA follows: TGTGCCAGCAGCCCCGGGACACTCACCTACGAGCAGTACCTC.

The genes are TRBV7-8 and TRBJ2-7; D is undetermined. Germline V lookup: CDR1 SGHVS, CDR2 FQNEAQ. The CDR3 is made up of 13 amino acids. V gave up 1 base and J gave up 4 bases, with 8 bases separating them. The CDR3 coding sequence is TGTGCCAGCAGCTTAGTCGGGTGGTACGAGCAGTACTTC. It is translated as CASSLVGWYEQYF.

The chain recombines TRBV29-1 with TRBJ2-3; 8 nucleotides agree with TRBD2. CDR1 and CDR2 (germline): SQVTM, ANQGSEA. V lost 6 bases to trimming and J lost 12 bases; unmatched junction nucleotides: 5. This CDR3 has 10 residues. The CDR3 nucleotides are TGCAGCGTGCGGACTAGCTCACAGTATTTT. Its translation: CSVRTSSQYF.